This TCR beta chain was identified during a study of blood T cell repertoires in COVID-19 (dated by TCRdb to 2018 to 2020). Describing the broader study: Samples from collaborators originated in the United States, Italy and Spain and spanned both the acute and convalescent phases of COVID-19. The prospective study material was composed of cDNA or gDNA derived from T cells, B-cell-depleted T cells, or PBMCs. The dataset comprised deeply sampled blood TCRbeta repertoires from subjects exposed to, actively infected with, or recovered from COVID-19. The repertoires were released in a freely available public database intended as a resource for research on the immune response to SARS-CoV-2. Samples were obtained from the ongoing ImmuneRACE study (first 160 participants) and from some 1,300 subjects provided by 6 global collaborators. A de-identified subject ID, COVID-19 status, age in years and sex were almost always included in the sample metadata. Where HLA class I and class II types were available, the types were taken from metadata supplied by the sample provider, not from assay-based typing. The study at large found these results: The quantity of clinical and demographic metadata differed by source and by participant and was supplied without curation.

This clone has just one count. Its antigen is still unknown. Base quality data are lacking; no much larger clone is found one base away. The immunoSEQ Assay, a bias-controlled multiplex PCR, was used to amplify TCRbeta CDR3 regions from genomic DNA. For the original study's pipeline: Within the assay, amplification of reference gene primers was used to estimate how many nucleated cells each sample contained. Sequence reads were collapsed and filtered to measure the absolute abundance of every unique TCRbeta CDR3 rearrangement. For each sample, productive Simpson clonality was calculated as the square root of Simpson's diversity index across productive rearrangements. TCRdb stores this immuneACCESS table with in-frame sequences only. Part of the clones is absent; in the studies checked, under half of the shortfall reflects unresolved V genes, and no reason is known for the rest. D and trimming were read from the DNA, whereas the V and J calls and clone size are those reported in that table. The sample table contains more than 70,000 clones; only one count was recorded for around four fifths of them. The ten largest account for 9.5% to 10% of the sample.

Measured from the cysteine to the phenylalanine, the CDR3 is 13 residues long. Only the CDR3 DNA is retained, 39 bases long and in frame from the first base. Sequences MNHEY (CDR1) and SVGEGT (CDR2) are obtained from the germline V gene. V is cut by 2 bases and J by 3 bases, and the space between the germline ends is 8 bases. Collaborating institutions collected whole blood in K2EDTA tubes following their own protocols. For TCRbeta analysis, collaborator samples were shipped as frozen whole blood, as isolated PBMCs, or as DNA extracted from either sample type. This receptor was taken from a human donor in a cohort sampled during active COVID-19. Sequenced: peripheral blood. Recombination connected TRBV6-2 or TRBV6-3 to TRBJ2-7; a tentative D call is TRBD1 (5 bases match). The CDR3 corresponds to CASSYPGNYEQYF. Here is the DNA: TGTGCCAGCAGTTACCCAGGGAACTACGAGCAGTACTTC.